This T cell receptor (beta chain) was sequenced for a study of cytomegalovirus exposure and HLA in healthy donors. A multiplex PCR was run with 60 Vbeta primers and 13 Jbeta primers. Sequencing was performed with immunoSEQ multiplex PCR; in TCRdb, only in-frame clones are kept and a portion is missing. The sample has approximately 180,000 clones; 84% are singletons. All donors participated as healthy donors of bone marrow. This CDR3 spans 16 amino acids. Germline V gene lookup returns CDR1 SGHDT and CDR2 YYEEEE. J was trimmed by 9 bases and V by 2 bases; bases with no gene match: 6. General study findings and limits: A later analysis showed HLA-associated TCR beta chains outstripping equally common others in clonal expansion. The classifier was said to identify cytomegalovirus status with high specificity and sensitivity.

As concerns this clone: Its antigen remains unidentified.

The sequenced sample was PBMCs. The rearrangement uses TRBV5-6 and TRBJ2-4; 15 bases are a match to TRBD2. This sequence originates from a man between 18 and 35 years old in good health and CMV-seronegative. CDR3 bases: TGTGCCAGCAGCTTAGGACTAGCGGGGGGGCCTGTCATTCAGTACTTC. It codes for CASSLGLAGGPVIQYF. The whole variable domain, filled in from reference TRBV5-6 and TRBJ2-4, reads DAGVTQSPTHLIKTRGQQVTLRCSPKSGHDTVSWYQQALGQGPQFIFQYYEEEERQRGNFPDRFSGHQFPNYSSELNVNALLLGDSALYLCASSLGLAGGPVIQYFGAGTRLSVL.